This TCR beta chain is drawn from a study of cytomegalovirus exposure and HLA in healthy donors (TCRdb year 2017). With respect to the entire study: In an earlier analysis of 587 of the donors, about 270 Gb of sequence data and 95 million to 130 million unique TCR beta sequences from 150 million to 200 million T cells were reported. Roughly 300 gigabases of sequencing data and around 85 million unique TCR sequences made up an early release that covered several hundred HLA-typed donors. The genetic ancestry cluster associated with self-reported Caucasian donors included about four fifths of the approximately 400 genotyped donors. The study was designed to test whether signatures of past pathogen exposure could be identified by cataloging public T cell receptors. The study used immunosequencing to profile the T cell repertoires of about 670 subjects and linked those repertoires to cytomegalovirus serostatus. A separate validation cohort of roughly 120 different subjects was used in addition to the roughly 720-subject first cohort. High-throughput TCR immunosequencing, statistical association of individual TCRs with disease status, and machine learning were combined to predict cytomegalovirus infection status. A later analysis re-analyzed previously published TCR beta repertoires from roughly 690 donors and added high-resolution HLA genotyping to study TCR occurrence patterns. The later analysis used no new phenotypic data to find candidate immune exposures, relying instead on TCR beta sequences and their occurrence across donors. An earlier analysis of around 580 of the donors used high-throughput TCR beta sequencing to judge whether each TCR beta V gene segment behaved as functional or pseudogenic. Donor age, sex, ethnicity and CMV serostatus were compiled together with the repertoire data. Genome-wide SNP genotypes for about 65% of the roughly 670 donors were used in a later genetic analysis, which treated that subset as a discovery cohort. Every repertoire in the discovery cohort had been generated on one and the same sequencing platform. Class I and class II HLA loci were covered by the typing at four-digit resolution. Typing coverage varied by locus: roughly 629-640 donors for A, B, C, DRB1 and DQB1; 522 for DQA1; about 570 for DPA1; approximately 450 for DPB1. A handful of DR-DQ haplotypes were handled as single units for association and clustering because linkage in the cohort was strong. Across around 400 genotyped donors of the cohort, an average of about 240,000 unique TCR beta nucleotide sequences per donor were sequenced, and 15% to 20% of those sequences were non-productive. The full study reports these points: Because counts were too low, seventeen rarely observed V segments, including chromosome 9 orphons, were left out of the earlier analysis of 587 of the donors. A total of some 180 TCR beta chains were listed by the study as associated with cytomegalovirus. In a later analysis, most CMV-associated TCR beta chains were found to appear HLA-restricted, with HLA associations seemingly driven largely by CMV exposure. A few of the identified cytomegalovirus-associated TCR beta chains were confirmed in vitro to be specific for cytomegalovirus antigens. In an earlier analysis of approximately 590 of the donors, most TCR beta V segments appeared in productive rearrangements about 87% or about 30% of the time, broadly matching IMGT annotations. Presence/absence analyses assumed roughly uniform sequencing depth across donors, an assumption that may not hold. A group of highly shared sequence variants was considered likely to be a technical artifact of the sequencing pipeline. A further reported finding was that TCR beta sequences accurately predicted the HLA-A and HLA-B alleles for most subjects in the first cohort. Immune exposure information for the cohort was limited to CMV serostatus. HLA typing was unavailable for some donors at each locus, so association tests used only the typed subset. A later genetic analysis reported fewer N-insertions in productive TCRs among donors in an Asian-associated ancestry cluster than the approximately 670-donor mean. It was suggested by the authors that the approach could potentially be generalized to other disease states and immunological phenotypes. Several of the top co-occurrence clusters appeared to be linked to parvovirus B19, influenza, CMV and Epstein-Barr virus, according to a later analysis. Some IMGT-functional V segments, including TRBV6-2 and TRBV6-3, could not be told apart with the 87-base-pair reads, so those segments were excluded. A later analysis found that TCR association rates varied across HLA loci, with DRB1 alleles showing the most associated TCRs and HLA-C alleles the fewest. Only TCR beta chains were sequenced in this cohort, and the absence of alpha or paired-chain data limited detectable features. When HLA alleles, especially DR and DQ, strongly co-occurred, attributing TCR associations to individual alleles was difficult. In a later genetic analysis, a missense DCLRE1C variant was associated with V-gene and J-gene trimming of TCR beta chains, and the association was replicated in an independent cohort. Linkage disequilibrium might explain the correlated functional status among segregating V segments, but an unknown experimental factor could not be excluded. A later analysis found that HLA-associated TCR beta chains were more clonally expanded and had lower generation probabilities than equally common non-associated chains. While some public TCRs were present in many individuals, most TCR sequences turned up only very rarely across donors. In a later analysis, 15,000 to 20,000 TCR beta sequences were associated with specific HLA alleles at a false discovery rate of 0.05. Cytomegalovirus status was reported to be diagnosed by the classifier with high specificity and sensitivity in both the original and validation cohorts.

In total, roughly 670 healthy bone marrow donors made up the cohort. Cohort members were all nominally healthy when sampled, although unrecorded immune exposures were likely present. The donor was CMV seronegative and belonged to the group of around 350 seronegative cohort members. Each donor provided a peripheral blood sample, and peripheral blood mononuclear cells were used for TCR beta sequencing. The Qiagen DNeasy Blood Extraction Kit was used to extract genomic DNA from the blood cell samples. To prepare the library, the immunoSEQ multiplex PCR assay was applied. For the multiplex PCR, a mixture combining 60 forward primers for TCR Vbeta segments and 13 reverse primers for TCR Jbeta segments was used. The CDR3 region of rearranged TCR beta genes was amplified from genomic DNA by a multiplex PCR assay. On the Illumina HiSeq System, the amplified TCR beta libraries were sequenced as 87-base-pair reads. As for the original processing: Across the 670 or so repertoires, a later analysis counted 78 million or so unique TCR beta chains, roughly 11 million of which were shared by at least two donors. To remove PCR and sequencing errors, raw reads were error-corrected and collapsed into unique sequences using a nearest-neighbor algorithm that merged closely related sequences. To assign V, D and J gene segments, CDR3 sequences were aligned to IMGT reference sequences. Each retained sequence needed at least a six-nucleotide match to both a V gene segment and a J gene segment. A rearrangement counted as productive if the CDR3 had no stop codons and remained in frame with V and J, and every other rearrangement counted as non-productive. CDR3 was defined according to IMGT convention as the region running from the second conserved V-encoded cysteine to the conserved J-encoded phenylalanine. The earlier analysis of 587 of the donors excluded sequences that lacked an unambiguous match to a single V gene segment. An earlier analysis of 587 of the donors classified V segments as functional when productive rearrangements were above 56.7% and as segregating when the standard deviation between donors was above 5%. To diagnose cytomegalovirus status from the catalog of TCR beta chain sequences, a statistical classification framework was built. In a later analysis, TCR nucleotide sequences were compared against IMGT/GENE-DB human TR gene sequences so that V and J genes could be assigned. A later analysis assigned CDR3 sequences and most-parsimonious VDJ recombination scenarios with the TCRdist pipeline. In a later analysis, each TCR beta chain was defined by its CDR3 amino acid sequence together with its V-gene family, and reads without a unique V-gene family were excluded. To address suspected cross-contamination and a sequencing artifact, a later analysis removed 550 to 750 highly shared, low-generation-probability nucleotide sequences. In a later analysis, a clonal expansion index for each public chain was calculated from normalized within-repertoire ranks of inferred template counts. In a later analysis, generation probabilities were computed with a VDJ recombination model fitted to out-of-frame rearrangements, and the resulting probabilities were checked against IGoR. A later analysis scored TCR-TCR, TCR-HLA and TCR-CMV co-occurrence with hypergeometric tests, applying a repertoire-size bias correction to TCR pairs. In a later analysis, false discovery rates were estimated by permuting HLA or CMV assignments 20 times. In a later analysis, co-occurring TCRs were grouped using DBSCAN, with TCRdist sequence similarity added in when clustering inside HLA-allele-positive subsets. Repertoires with fewer than 30,000 or more than 120,000 public chains, plus five repertoires with anomalous nucleotide sharing, were excluded from co-occurrence clustering. The table was pulled from immuneACCESS by TCRdb, which kept in-frame rearrangements only. Such tables lose some clones; where checked, under half of the loss comes from unresolved V genes, and the rest has no known cause. From that table come the V and J calls and clone size; the DNA was used to work out D and trimming. The sample profile shows over 130,000 clones; around 66% of them were found once. 6.5% of the sample rests with the top ten.

A few counts support this clone. Its antigen remains unidentified. Base qualities were left out, and no much larger clone turns up one base away. Including cysteine and phenylalanine, the CDR3 has 17 amino acids. CDR3 DNA is the only sequence kept; it has 51 bases, read in frame from the first base. CDR1 SGHTA and CDR2 FQGNSA are derived from the germline V gene. V is pruned by 3 bases and J by 3 bases, leaving 12 bases of the junction without a gene match. This receptor was taken from a woman aged 60-75 years in good health and CMV-seronegative. Sequencing input: PBMCs. The sequence links TRBV7-2 to TRBJ2-7, and 9 bases in between align with TRBD2. CDR3 sequence: CASSLTHNAGGFYEQYF. The sequenced DNA: TGTGCCAGCAGCTTGACTCATAATGCGGGGGGGTTCTACGAGCAGTACTTC.